This passage covers 20 T cell receptor beta chains from one sample sequenced in a study of blood T cell repertoires in COVID-19. Method: immunoSEQ multiplex PCR; TCRdb's copy keeps in-frame clones and lacks some. The data hold about 200,000 clones, with about four fifths observed a single time. Sequencing input: peripheral blood. The receptors were gathered from a woman aged 70 to 79 with active or convalescent COVID-19.

This clone was detected only once. The V gene is TRBV5-1, the J gene TRBJ2-1; no reliable D call. V was shortened by 1 base and J by 7 bases, with 9 bases between the two germline ends. The CDR3 extends over 13 amino acids. Germline lookup yields CDR1 SGHRS and CDR2 YFSETQ. CDR3 sequence reads: CASSLPNSNEQFF. The CDR3 nucleotides are TGCGCCAGCAGCTTGCCCAACTCGAATGAGCAGTTCTTC.

J is TRBJ2-5 and V is TRBV19; the match to TRBD2 covers 10 bases. This CDR3 is built from 17 residues. J lost 8 bases, V lost 6 bases, and 18 bases had no gene match. Germline V lookup: CDR1 LNHDA, CDR2 SQIVND (reference sequence). The CDR3 loop is CASSDPGRTSGGGTQYF. CDR3 in DNA: TGTGCCAGTAGCGATCCCGGTCGGACTAGCGGTGGGGGTACCCAGTACTTC.

The chain carries TRBV7-9 and TRBJ2-7; 8 bases map to TRBD2. Germline lookup yields CDR1 SEHNR and CDR2 FQNEAQ (reference sequence). With 0 bases clipped from V and 4 bases from J, the junction kept 5 bases outside the gene matches. The CDR3 runs 15 residues. CDR3 residues: CASSLASGTLYEQYF. The CDR3 nucleotides read TGTGCCAGCAGCTTAGCTAGCGGGACTCTTTACGAGCAGTACTTC.

This rearrangement joins TRBV6-5 to TRBJ1-5; D is undetermined. Germline CDR1 and CDR2: MNHEY and SVGAGI. Trimming stripped 2 bases from V and 0 bases from J, with 11 bases between. CDR3 length equals 16 residues. The CDR3 is CASSYAGAGSNQPQHF. CDR3 nucleotides: TGTGCCAGCAGTTACGCGGGAGCCGGTAGCAATCAGCCCCAGCATTTT.

The chain carries TRBV28 and TRBJ2-7, with D possibly TRBD2 on 6 matching bases. Trimming left V 6 bases short and J 3 bases short, with 18 bases between. The CDR3 sequence is 15 residues long. Germline V gene lookup returns CDR1 MDHEN and CDR2 SYDVKM. DNA of the CDR3: TGTGCCAGCAGCACACCTCACGTGGGGGGCTACGAGCAGTACTTC. Amino acid sequence: CASSTPHVGGYEQYF.

The gene calls are TRBV5-6 and TRBJ2-1, with TRBD2 identical over 8 bases. The CDR3 runs to 19 residues. With V trimmed by 0 bases and J by 7 bases, 18 bases remained unmatched. Germline V CDR1 and CDR2: SGHDT, YYEEEE. The CDR3: CASSLGCLGSGSCVNEQFF. The CDR3 DNA reads as TGTGCCAGCAGCTTGGGGTGTCTTGGGAGCGGGAGCTGTGTGAATGAGCAGTTCTTC.

This clone was seen a single time. The chain joins TRBV11-2 to TRBJ2-7; TRBD2 aligns across 12 bases. The germline V gene encodes CDR1 SGHAT and CDR2 FQNNGV. After removal of 0 bases from V and 2 bases from J, the junction contained 2 bases not matched to a gene. The CDR3 extends over 16 amino acids. The CDR3 DNA reads TGTGCCAGCAGCTTAGAAACTAGCGGGAGGACCTACGAGCAGTACTTC. It yields the protein CASSLETSGRTYEQYF.

This sequence joins TRBV7-2 and TRBJ1-2, with TRBD1 identical over 8 bases. Germline trimming cut 2 bases from V and 7 bases from J; bases unmatched to any gene: 6. This CDR3 contains 14 residues. Germline-derived CDR1 and CDR2 are SGHTA and FQGNSA. The CDR3 loop reads CASSLRQGQGGYTF. The CDR3 bases are TGTGCCAGCAGCTTAAGACAGGGGCAGGGTGGCTACACCTTC.

The V gene is TRBV25-1, the J gene TRBJ2-5; the match to TRBD2 covers 8 bases. CDR1 MGHDK and CDR2 SYGVNS come from the germline V gene. Trimming cost V 0 bases and J 5 bases; bases outside gene matches: 8. The CDR3 loop spans 16 amino acids. The CDR3 protein is CASSEYAGGTRETQYF. CDR3 in DNA: TGTGCCAGCAGTGAATATGCGGGAGGTACCCGGGAGACCCAGTACTTC.

The chain recombines TRBV21-1 with TRBJ1-1; TRBD1 is the table's D call, not checked against the DNA. TRBV21-1 is termed a pseudogene. The CDR3 loop spans 12 amino acids. The DNA for the CDR3 is TGTGCCAGCAGCACGACAGCAGCAGAAGCTTTCTTT. It translates to CASSTTAAEAFF.

The chain uses TRBV11-2 and TRBJ2-1; TRBD2 might be the D (5 bases). Trimming cost V 5 bases and J 6 bases, with 20 bases left between them. The germline CDR1 and CDR2 sequences are SGHAT and FQNNGV. CDR3 length: 16 amino acids. In DNA, the CDR3 is TGTGCCAGCAGCCGACCTGGGCGGAGACGGGGCAATGAGCAGTTCTTC. This gives the protein CASSRPGRRRGNEQFF.

The chain recombines TRBV6-4 with TRBJ1-5; D uncertain. CDR1 is MRHNA and CDR2 is SNTAGT in the germline V gene. The CDR3 is made up of 16 amino acids. V was shortened by 2 bases and J by 5 bases, with 16 bases between the two germline ends. CDR3 in DNA: TGTGCCAGCAGTGACCCTGGACCCATCGGGGATCAGCCCCAGCATTTT. Its translation: CASSDPGPIGDQPQHF.

The chain combines TRBV3-1 (or the pseudogene TRBV3-2) with TRBJ2-3; a possible D gene is TRBD1 (6 bases). The CDR3 loop spans 15 amino acids. Germline lookup yields CDR1 LGHDT and CDR2 YNNKEL (reference sequence). The ends were cut back, 3 bases at V and 4 bases at J, with 14 bases in the middle. The CDR3, as DNA: TGTGCCAGCAGCCATGGGACACGCGGGTCAGATACGCAGTATTTT. Protein sequence: CASSHGTRGSDTQYF.

The V gene is TRBV12-2, the J gene TRBJ1-1. TRBV12-2 has pseudogene status. The CDR3 spans 14 residues. This chain's CDR3 is CASPLPMRGTEAFF. The CDR3 DNA follows: TGTGCAAGTCCCCTACCCATGAGAGGAACTGAAGCTTTCTTT.

V is TRBV11-2 and J is TRBJ2-7; 8 bases line up with TRBD1. Germline V gene sequence: CDR1 SGHAT, CDR2 FQNNGV. The CDR3 runs to 14 residues. Losses at the gene ends were 4 bases for V and 2 bases for J; bases not matched to a gene: 4. The DNA for the CDR3 is TGTGCCAGCAGCTACGGGACAGGACCCTACGAGCAGTACTTC. Protein sequence: CASSYGTGPYEQYF.

DNA of the CDR3: TGTGCCAGCAGCTTGTCAGGGGCTACGGATGGCTACACCTTC. As protein: CASSLSGATDGYTF. The chain recombines TRBV5-4 with TRBJ1-2, with a possible D match to TRBD1 (6 bases). Trimming removed 1 base from V and 6 bases from J, with 13 bases in between. Germline V gene lookup returns CDR1 SGHNT and CDR2 YYREEE (reference sequence). This CDR3 contains 14 residues.

This clone was observed a handful of times. The CDR3 spells CASSTRNRAFF. The DNA for the CDR3 is TGTGCCAGCAGCACAAGAAACAGGGCTTTCTTT. The chain links TRBV6-6 to TRBJ1-1; tentative D call: TRBD1 (5 bases). The germline CDR1 and CDR2 sequences are MNHNY and SVGAGI (reference sequence). V lost 6 bases and J 11 bases, leaving 13 bases between the germline ends. This CDR3 region has 11 residues.

This clone was seen a handful of times. The J gene is TRBJ2-7, the V gene TRBV6-5, with TRBD2 matching over 9 bases. Looked up from germline, CDR1 is MNHEY and CDR2 is SVGAGI. This CDR3 has 14 residues. V lost 4 bases, J lost 2 bases, and 3 bases stayed unmatched. For the CDR3, the DNA is TGTGCCAGCAGTTGGCTAGCGGGAACCTACGAGCAGTACTTC. Residues: CASSWLAGTYEQYF.

V usage is TRBV9 and J usage is TRBJ1-4, with 7 bases matching TRBD1. This CDR3 contains 15 residues. The V segment lost 1 base and the J segment 8 bases; nucleotides outside the gene matches: 8. Germline-derived CDR1 and CDR2 are SGDLS and YYNGEE. The CDR3 spells CASSVPGTEIEKLFF. The CDR3 DNA reads as TGTGCCAGCAGCGTACCCGGGACAGAGATAGAAAAACTGTTTTTT.

CDR3 nucleotides: TGTGCCAGCGGTGGACAGGCCCCCTTTGAAGCTTTCTTT. It codes for CASGGQAPFEAFF. The chain has TRBV12-3 or TRBV12-4 and TRBJ1-1; 7 bases fit TRBD1. The CDR3 is made up of 13 amino acids. Losses at the gene ends were 8 bases for V and 7 bases for J; bases not matched to a gene: 10.